These T cell receptor beta chains were read from a single sample in a study of T cell responses to AZD1222 COVID-19 vaccine. Sequenced by immunoSEQ multiplex PCR; TCRdb stores in-frame clones only, minus some. The table includes around 150,000 clones, about 90% detected once. This sample comprised peripheral blood, obtained on day 0 of AZD1222 vaccination. These receptors were obtained from an adult in good health. Both conserved end residues are part of each CDR3. The order of the fields is clone size, J gene, CDR3 length, V gene, D gene, CDR3 protein, CDR3 DNA. A D gene is named only where the DNA matches it firmly. The size field is filled for only some rows; it gives once, few, many or a size class.

- | TRBJ2-1 | 15 | TRBV7-9 | TRBD2 | CASSLGLAVDNEQFF | TGTGCCAGCAGCCTAGGACTAGCGGTAGACAATGAGCAGTTCTTC
few | TRBJ1-2 | 15 | TRBV18 | - | CASSEMGGSNYGYTF | TGTGCCAGCTCCGAGATGGGGGGATCTAACTATGGCTACACCTTC
- | TRBJ2-3 | 15 | TRBV5-1 | TRBD2 | CASSLAGGPEDTQYF | TGCGCCAGCAGCTTGGCGGGGGGGCCTGAGGATACGCAGTATTTT
- | TRBJ1-2 | 12 | TRBV6-5 | - | CASSRGQGGYTF | TGTGCCAGCAGTCGCGGACAAGGAGGCTACACCTTC
- | TRBJ1-2 | 14 | TRBV28 | TRBD1 | CASNKGQGGYGYTF | TGTGCCAGCAACAAAGGACAGGGCGGGTATGGCTACACCTTC
- | TRBJ2-5 | 16 | TRBV14 | TRBD1 | CASSHTGQGHRETQYF | TGTGCCAGCAGCCACACCGGACAGGGTCATAGGGAGACCCAGTACTTC
- | TRBJ1-4 | 15 | TRBV7-9 | - | CASSSTRVQGEKLFF | TGTGCCAGCAGCTCAACCAGAGTCCAGGGTGAAAAACTGTTTTTT
- | TRBJ1-5 | 17 | TRBV12-5 | - | CASALHRGVVNNQPQHF | TGTGCTAGTGCCCTCCACCGGGGAGTGGTGAACAATCAGCCCCAGCATTTT
- | TRBJ2-3 | 15 | TRBV4-3 | TRBD1 | CASSSGTGFTDTQYF | TGCGCCAGCAGCAGCGGGACAGGGTTCACAGATACGCAGTATTTT
- | TRBJ2-3 | 17 | TRBV27 | TRBD2 | CASIETSGGDSTDTQYF | TGTGCCAGCATCGAAACTAGCGGGGGTGACAGCACAGATACGCAGTATTTT
- | TRBJ1-2 | 16 | TRBV2 | - | CASSEARQGRGYGYTF | TGTGCCAGCAGTGAAGCAAGGCAGGGTCGAGGCTATGGCTACACCTTC
once | TRBJ1-5 | 14 | TRBV18 | - | CASSPQGSNQPQHF | TGTGCCAGCTCACCACAGGGTAGCAATCAGCCCCAGCATTTT
- | TRBJ2-7 | 10 | TRBV6-6 | - | CASSDYEQYF | TGTGCCAGCAGTGACTACGAGCAGTACTTC
- | TRBJ1-2 | 14 | TRBV5-1 | TRBD1 | CASSITQGSYGYTF | TGCGCCAGCAGCATAACACAGGGGTCTTATGGCTACACCTTC
few | TRBJ1-5 | 15 | TRBV6-5 | - | CASSRGVEGNQPQHF | TGTGCCAGCAGCCGCGGTGTGGAGGGCAATCAGCCCCAGCATTTT
- | TRBJ2-2 | 17 | TRBV7-8 | - | CASIQWGAGTYTGELFF | TGTGCCAGCATCCAATGGGGTGCAGGGACGTACACCGGGGAGCTGTTTTTT
- | TRBJ1-1 | 14 | TRBV7-2 | TRBD1 | CASSPGGYNTEAFF | TGTGCCAGCAGCCCAGGGGGCTATAACACTGAAGCTTTCTTT
few | TRBJ1-1 | 13 | TRBV6-5 | - | CASSYPGGTEAFF | TGTGCCAGCAGTTACCCCGGTGGGACTGAAGCTTTCTTT
- | TRBJ1-1 | 14 | TRBV5-4 | - | CASSNMGQNTEAFF | TGTGCCAGCAGCAACATGGGACAGAACACTGAAGCTTTCTTT
once | TRBJ2-3 | 17 | TRBV4-3 | TRBD2 | CASSQDSGGFTTDTQYF | TGCGCCAGCAGCCAAGATTCGGGGGGGTTCACCACAGATACGCAGTATTTT
- | TRBJ2-5 | 14 | TRBV6-6 | TRBD2 | CASSYWEGLETQYF | TGTGCCAGCAGTTACTGGGAGGGACTAGAGACCCAGTACTTC
- | TRBJ1-1 | 18 | TRBV28 | TRBD1 | CASSLSGTGLVGNTEAFF | TGTGCCAGCAGTTTATCCGGGACAGGGTTGGTGGGGAACACTGAAGCTTTCTTT
- | TRBJ2-3 | 20 | TRBV5-1 | TRBD2 | CASSFRSGTSGVRGTDTQYF | TGCGCCAGCAGCTTCCGCAGCGGGACTAGCGGGGTCAGGGGCACAGATACGCAGTATTTT
- | TRBJ1-1 | 15 | TRBV27 | TRBD1 | CASETRTGLNTEAFF | TGTGCCAGCGAGACGCGGACAGGGTTGAACACTGAAGCTTTCTTT
- | TRBJ2-3 | 14 | TRBV27 | - | CASSLLLSTDTQYF | TGTGCCAGCAGTTTATTATTAAGCACAGATACGCAGTATTTT
once | TRBJ1-4 | 14 | TRBV27 | - | CASSTRDRSEKLFF | TGTGCCAGCAGTACGAGAGACAGAAGCGAAAAACTGTTTTTT
- | TRBJ2-2 | 17 | TRBV9 | TRBD1 | CASSDRPGQGDTGELFF | TGTGCCAGCAGCGACCGGCCGGGACAGGGGGATACCGGGGAGCTGTTTTTT
- | TRBJ1-6 | 15 | TRBV27 | - | CARYPKGRYNSPLHF | TGTGCCAGATACCCAAAGGGCAGGTATAATTCACCCCTCCACTTT
- | TRBJ1-1 | 14 | TRBV10-2 | - | CASSAPRENLEAFF | TGCGCCAGCAGTGCCCCCCGGGAGAATCTTGAAGCTTTCTTT
- | TRBJ1-2 | 14 | TRBV10-1 | TRBD1 | CASSDLGTGDGYTF | TGCGCCAGCAGCGACCTGGGGACAGGGGATGGCTACACCTTC
few | TRBJ2-7 | 12 | TRBV6-5 | - | CASSSGNYEQYF | TGTGCCAGCAGTTCAGGGAACTACGAGCAGTACTTC